This T cell receptor beta chain was profiled in a study of blood T cell repertoires in COVID-19 (dated by TCRdb to the early 2020s). Background on the whole study: Collaborator samples came from the United States, Italy and Spain and covered acute and convalescent phases of COVID-19. The samples were drawn from two sources: the first 160 participants of the ongoing ImmuneRACE study, and 1,000 to 1,500 subjects contributed by 6 global collaborators. Where available, HLA class I and class II types were obtained from metadata supplied by the sample provider rather than from assay-based typing. The material from the prospective study consisted of cDNA or gDNA derived from T cells, B-cell-depleted T cells, or PBMCs. The repertoires were released in a freely available public database meant as a resource for research on the immune response to SARS-CoV-2. The dataset comprised deeply sampled blood TCRbeta repertoires from subjects exposed to, actively infected with, or recovered from COVID-19. A de-identified subject ID, COVID-19 status, age in years and sex were almost always included in the sample metadata. Beyond this particular receptor, the publication reports: How much clinical and demographic metadata was included differed by source and by participant, and the metadata was provided uncurated.

TCRbeta CDR3 regions were amplified from genomic DNA using the immunoSEQ Assay, a bias-controlled multiplex PCR. Per the source publication's procedure: Within the assay, amplification of reference gene primers was used to estimate how many nucleated cells each sample contained. To quantify the absolute abundance of each unique TCRbeta CDR3 rearrangement, sequence reads were collapsed and filtered. For each sample, productive Simpson clonality was calculated as the square root of Simpson's diversity index over productive rearrangements. Not all clones reach the TCRdb copy of this immuneACCESS table, which keeps in-frame sequences only. Checked studies attribute under half of the gap to unresolved V genes and leave the rest unexplained. The V and J calls and clone size were taken over from that table, and D and trimming were inferred from the DNA. In all, the sample holds tens of thousands of clones, and approximately 84% of those were seen once. Clones ranked in the top ten supply more than 4.5% of the sample.

Each collaborating institution followed its own protocols to collect whole blood in K2EDTA tubes. For TCRbeta analysis, collaborators shipped samples in one of three forms: frozen whole blood, isolated PBMCs, or DNA extracted from either of those sample types. Reading from cysteine to phenylalanine, the CDR3 counts 16 amino acids. The retained sequence is limited to the CDR3, 48 bases, with the frame set at the first base. Based on the germline V gene, the CDR1 and CDR2 sequences are MGHDK and SYGVNS. V is trimmed back by 6 bases and J by 4 bases, and the junction contains 7 bases that no gene match accounts for. A note on this clone: Its target antigen remains unknown. Base qualities were left out, and no much larger clone turns up one base away.

This TCR was sampled from a man older than 75 in a cohort sampled during active COVID-19. The chain is encoded by TRBV25-1 joined to TRBJ1-3; a stretch of 12 junction bases matches TRBD1. Input material: peripheral blood. The CDR3 region has the sequence CASRGQGAISGNTIYF. The sequenced DNA: TGTGCCAGCAGGGGACAGGGGGCTATTTCGGGAAACACCATATATTTT.